The rows below give T cell receptor beta chains drawn from one sample of a study of Ad26.COV2.S vaccination and SARS-CoV-2 variants. Produced via immunoSEQ multiplex PCR; TCRdb's table is partial and in-frame only. The sample comprises 400,000 to 450,000 clones, 75% to 95% of which are singletons, and 9% to 15% rests with the top ten. Sequencing was performed on peripheral blood, taken in a trial of Ad26.COV2.S vaccine versus placebo. The receptor set was obtained from a person aged 18-65 years who received the Ad26.COV2.S COVID-19 vaccine or a placebo. Both conserved end residues are part of each CDR3. The D gene is left open where the match is weak. A clone size is listed for some rows: how often the clone was seen (once, few, many), or a class if it is expanded.

V gene	J gene	clone size	D gene	CDR3 protein	CDR3 DNA
TRBV2	TRBJ2-3	.	TRBD2	CASKRPSGSTDTQYF	TGTGCCAGCAAGCGGCCTAGCGGGAGCACAGATACGCAGTATTTT
TRBV19	TRBJ1-1	once	.	CASSIGGMNTEAFF	TGTGCCAGTAGTATCGGTGGGATGAACACTGAAGCTTTCTTT
TRBV5-4	TRBJ2-5	.	.	CASSSPSAYKQETQYF	TGTGCCAGCAGCTCCCCTTCGGCCTACAAGCAAGAGACCCAGTACTTC
TRBV19	TRBJ1-2	once	.	CASSIISASSSNYGYTF	TGTGCCAGTAGTATAATTTCGGCGAGCAGTTCTAACTATGGCTACACCTTC
TRBV29-1	TRBJ2-1	.	TRBD2	CSAIIIKRETSYNEQFF	TGCAGCGCAATAATAATAAAGCGGGAGACCTCCTACAATGAGCAGTTCTTC
TRBV4-1	TRBJ1-5	.	TRBD1	CASSQETLGDRVNQPQHF	TGCGCCAGCAGCCAAGAGACCCTGGGCGACAGGGTCAATCAGCCCCAGCATTTT
TRBV12-3/TRBV12-4	TRBJ2-5	.	.	CASSPRRFETQYF	TGTGCCAGCAGCCCTCGACGGTTCGAGACCCAGTACTTC
TRBV3-1/TRBV3-2	TRBJ1-5	.	.	CASSRGINQPQHF	TGTGCCAGCAGCCGTGGGATAAATCAGCCCCAGCATTTT
TRBV11-2	TRBJ2-7	.	TRBD2	CASSLAGTSGFYEQYF	TGTGCCAGCAGCCTCGCCGGGACTAGCGGATTCTACGAGCAGTACTTC
TRBV18	TRBJ2-7	.	.	CASSPDGTYEQYF	TGTGCCAGCTCACCAGATGGGACCTACGAGCAGTACTTC
TRBV19	TRBJ2-3	.	.	CASSPWTGRDTQYF	TGTGCCAGTAGCCCATGGACCGGTCGAGATACGCAGTATTTT
TRBV2	TRBJ1-5	few	TRBD1	CASKEGQGNQPQHF	TGTGCCAGCAAAGAGGGACAGGGGAACCAGCCCCAGCATTTT
TRBV4-1	TRBJ1-5	.	.	CASSQDGGYQPQHF	TGCGCCAGCAGCCAAGACGGGGGCTATCAGCCCCAGCATTTT
TRBV18	TRBJ2-1	.	.	CASSPSGWDEQFF	TGTGCCAGCTCGCCGTCCGGGTGGGATGAGCAGTTCTTC
TRBV4-1	TRBJ2-7	.	.	CASSQGLAGGLSYEQYF	TGCGCCAGCAGCCAAGGCTTGGCGGGCGGGTTGTCCTACGAGCAGTACTTC
TRBV4-2	TRBJ1-3	.	TRBD1	CASSQVAGQGFGNTIYF	TGTGCCAGCAGCCAAGTCGCGGGACAGGGTTTTGGAAACACCATATATTTT
TRBV7-9	TRBJ2-7	.	.	CASSLSRGGSSYEQYF	TGTGCCAGCAGTTTATCGCGCGGGGGCAGCTCCTACGAGCAGTACTTC
TRBV9	TRBJ2-3	.	TRBD2	CASSVGAGGPDTQYF	TGTGCCAGCAGCGTAGGAGCGGGAGGCCCAGATACGCAGTATTTT
TRBV30	TRBJ2-3	.	TRBD1	CAWSPGTGPTDTQYF	TGTGCCTGGAGCCCCGGGACAGGGCCCACAGATACGCAGTATTTT